This T cell receptor beta chain was retrieved from a study of human T cells and chemical hapten exposure. In regard to this clonotype: A much larger clone sits a single nucleotide away, making a read error possible. A read error is likely, as this CDR3 ends without the conserved phenylalanine or tryptophan.

Time point defined: pre-sensitization, week 0. Treatment of the sample: therapeutic diphenylcyclopropenone sensitization with weekly scalp DPC. One entry per CDR3 protein, called by TCRdb with MiXCR from the RACE reads. The top ten clones hold 2% to 2.5% of a sample with under 300,000 distinct CDR3 sequences, approximately 8.4% of them seen once. The V and J ends lost 3 bases and 11 bases, in that order; junction bases with no gene match: 6. This CDR3 region has 13 residues. Germline loops: CDR1 MGHRA, CDR2 YSYEKL. The chain is built from TRBV4-1 and TRBJ2-4; TRBD2 matches at 8 bases. This receptor was obtained from a woman aged 40-49 years with alopecia areata. Some clones in this sample may be carry-over from other donors' samples. Sequencing was performed on whole blood, taken in connection with sensitization to the hapten diphenylcyclopropenone (DPC). The CDR3 DNA reads as TGCGCCAGCAGCCAGGGGACTAGTCGCGTTCAGTACTCC. It translates to CASSQGTSRVQYS.